One and the same sample provided the 20 T cell receptor beta chains below, sequenced in a study of yellow fever vaccine responses in identical twins. TCRdb analysed the RT-PCR reads with MiXCR anew, one entry per CDR3 protein. This sample has more than 500 distinct CDR3 sequences, with approximately 90% found just once. This sample comprised T cells from blood (PBMCs), unsorted or a sorted subset (not recorded which), obtained before or after yellow fever vaccination (not recorded which). All receptors come from a female donor who received the yellow fever vaccine.

This chain joins TRBV19 and TRBJ1-1, with TRBD1 identical over 8 bases. The CDR3 covers 12 residues. Germline-derived CDR1 and CDR2 are LNHDA and SQIVND (reference sequence). With V trimmed by 5 bases and J by 11 bases, 7 bases remained unmatched. CDR3 coding DNA: TGTGCCAGTAGTCCTCGGACAGGGACGGCTTTCTTT. The encoded protein is CASSPRTGTAFF.

The chain employs TRBV30 and TRBJ1-4; 7 nucleotides agree with TRBD1. Per the germline V gene, CDR1 is GTSNPN and CDR2 is SVGIG (reference sequence). V lost 2 bases to trimming and J lost 5 bases; unmatched junction nucleotides: 5. The CDR3 extends over 14 amino acids. The CDR3 DNA reads TGTGCCTGGAGTTCGGGACAGAAGAATGAAAAACTGTTTTTT. This gives the protein CAWSSGQKNEKLFF.

The CDR3 nucleotides are TGTGCCAGCAGCCAACAGGGTTCCCTACCCGAGCAGTACTTC. Protein sequence: CASSQQGSLPEQYF. This chain uses TRBV12-3 or TRBV12-4 with TRBJ2-7; weak D call: TRBD1 (6 bases). The CDR3 covers 14 residues. Trimming cost V 6 bases and J 6 bases, with 18 bases left between them.

The rearrangement links TRBV4-3 to TRBJ1-5; D may be TRBD1 (6 bases). This CDR3 has 15 amino acids. Per the germline V gene, CDR1 is LGHNA and CDR2 is YSLEER. Trimming left V 1 base short and J 5 bases short, with 12 bases between. CDR3 region: CASSQVTGMYQPQHF. The CDR3 nucleotides are TGCGCCAGCAGCCAAGTCACAGGGATGTATCAGCCCCAGCATTTT.

The V and J genes are TRBV28 and TRBJ1-4, with TRBD1 matching over 8 bases. CDR3 size: 15 residues. Per germline, CDR1 MDHEN and CDR2 SYDVKM. Losses at the gene ends were 3 bases for V and 5 bases for J; bases not matched to a gene: 5. The DNA for the CDR3 is TGTGCCAGCAGTTTGCCCCAGGGGGCGAATGAAAAACTGTTTTTT. Amino acids: CASSLPQGANEKLFF.

The rearrangement joins TRBV9 to TRBJ2-1; D may correspond to TRBD1 or TRBD2 (5 bases each). The CDR3 runs to 15 residues. Per germline, CDR1 SGDLS and CDR2 YYNGEE. Trimming took off 2 bases at V and 6 bases at J, with 15 bases between the two ends. DNA of the CDR3: TGTGCCAGCAGCGTTCGATCCAGGGAGTTCAATGAGCAGTTCTTC. Protein sequence: CASSVRSREFNEQFF. The whole variable domain, remainder taken from reference TRBV9 and TRBJ2-1, is DSGVTQTPKHLITATGQRVTLRCSPRSGDLSVYWYQQSLDQGLQFLIQYYNGEERAKGNILERFSAQQFPDLHSELNLSSLELGDSALYFCASSVRSREFNEQFFGPGTRLTVL.

The chain recombines TRBV4-2 with TRBJ2-3; D remains unclear. From germline, CDR1 is LGHNA and CDR2 YNFKEQ. CDR3 length equals 13 residues. The V end lost 1 base, the J end lost 2 bases, and 4 bases lay between the germline ends. The CDR3 sequence: CASSQGDTDTQYF. For the CDR3, the DNA is TGTGCCAGCAGCCAAGGAGACACAGATACGCAGTATTTT.

V is TRBV5-6 and J is TRBJ2-7; TRBD2 agrees at 10 bases. V gave up 2 bases and J gave up 3 bases; unmatched junction bases: 2. The CDR3 sequence is 14 residues long. Germline-derived CDR1 and CDR2 are SGHDT and YYEEEE. This chain's CDR3 is CASSFPSGSYEQYF. CDR3 DNA: TGTGCCAGCAGCTTTCCTAGCGGGAGCTACGAGCAGTACTTC.

This clonotype was observed a few times. The chain couples TRBV4-3 to TRBJ1-3; D not certain. From germline, CDR1 is LGHNA and CDR2 YSLEER. V was cut by 0 bases and J by 8 bases, with 8 bases left in between. This CDR3 spans 13 amino acids. The CDR3 DNA is TGCGCCAGCAGCCAAGAGCCCCGGCACACCATATATTTT. It translates to CASSQEPRHTIYF.

The chain couples TRBV30 to TRBJ1-3; TRBD1 matches at 9 bases. Germline V CDR1 and CDR2: GTSNPN, SVGIG (reference sequence). This CDR3 has 13 residues. CDR3 nucleotide sequence: TGTGCGGCGCGACAGGGGGCTGGAAACACCATATATTTT. This codes for CAARQGAGNTIYF.

The chain is built from TRBV10-1 and TRBJ2-7, with 15 nucleotides matching TRBD2. CDR3 length equals 15 residues. Trimming took 4 bases from V and 7 from J; bases not matched to a gene: 5. In germline, CDR1 is WNHNN, CDR2 SYGVQD (reference sequence). The CDR3 here is CASSGGLAGGWEQYF. The CDR3 DNA follows: TGCGCCAGCAGTGGGGGACTAGCGGGAGGTTGGGAGCAGTACTTC.

This chain connects TRBV7-9 to TRBJ2-1; D unclear. This CDR3 has 12 amino acids. Trimming took 5 bases from V and 8 from J, leaving 10 bases between them. The germline gives CDR1 SEHNR, CDR2 FQNEAQ (reference sequence). The CDR3 DNA reads as TGTGCCAGCAGCCCCCCCAATGATGAGCAGTTCTTC. Amino acids: CASSPPNDEQFF.

This sequence joins TRBV6-1 and TRBJ2-7; D is possibly TRBD1 (7 bases). CDR3 size: 14 residues. The V gene lost 6 bases and the J gene lost 5 bases, with 17 bases spanning the gap. Germline V CDR1 and CDR2: MNHNS, SASEGT. In nucleotides, the CDR3 is TGTGCCAGCAGGAAGCAGGGGGGCTGGGACGAGCAGTACTTC. Translation: CASRKQGGWDEQYF.

This clonotype appeared a few times. The J gene is TRBJ1-1, the V gene TRBV10-1, with a tentative D call TRBD1 (6 bases). The ends were cut back, 5 bases at V and 1 base at J, with 11 bases in the middle. From germline, CDR1 is WNHNN and CDR2 SYGVQD (reference sequence). This CDR3 region has 14 residues. The CDR3 nucleotides read TGCGCCAGCAGTCATACAGGGCCGAACACTGAAGCTTTCTTT. Protein: CASSHTGPNTEAFF.

This clonotype was seen just once. The chain employs TRBV11-1 and TRBJ2-5; D possibly matches TRBD1 or TRBD2 (5 bases each). The germline gives CDR1 SGHAT, CDR2 FQDESV (reference sequence). Trimming left V 1 base short and J 3 bases short, with 6 bases between. CDR3 length: 13 amino acids. For the CDR3, the DNA is TGTGCCAGCAGCTTAGGGGGGAAAGAGACCCAGTACTTC. This translates into CASSLGGKETQYF.

The rearrangement links TRBV30 to TRBJ1-2; 9 nucleotides match TRBD1. V trimming: 3 bases; J trimming: 4 bases; junction bases outside the gene matches: 0. The germline CDR1 and CDR2 sequences are GTSNPN and SVGIG (reference sequence). This CDR3 contains 12 residues. The CDR3 DNA reads as TGTGCCTGGAGGACAGGGGGCTATGGCTACACCTTC. Amino acid sequence: CAWRTGGYGYTF.

The rearrangement joins TRBV4-3 to TRBJ2-7, with 14 nucleotides matching TRBD2. There are 15 residues in the CDR3. Germline V gene sequence: CDR1 LGHNA, CDR2 YSLEER. V trimming: 5 bases; J trimming: 4 bases; junction bases outside the gene matches: 4. The CDR3 coding sequence is TGCGCCAGCAGCTCGCGACTAGCGGGAGGGTACGAGCAGTACTTC. This encodes CASSSRLAGGYEQYF.

The chain employs TRBV20-1 and TRBJ2-5, with TRBD1 as a possible D gene (6 bases). V was cut by 4 bases and J by 1 base, with 10 bases left in between. The V gene's germline CDR1 is DFQATT and CDR2 SNEGSKA (reference sequence). This CDR3 comprises 13 residues. The DNA of the CDR3 is TGCAGTGCTACCCGGACAGTCCAAGAGACCCAGTACTTC. Its translation is CSATRTVQETQYF.

This chain joins TRBV30 and TRBJ1-5; TRBD1 is a possible D gene (5 bases). This CDR3 is built from 16 residues. Trimming pared 2 bases from V and 0 bases from J, leaving 14 bases between. Germline CDR1 and CDR2: GTSNPN and SVGIG (reference sequence). CDR3 sequence (DNA): TGTGCCTGGAGTTCTTTCGACAGTACTAGCAATCAGCCCCAGCATTTT. Translating gives CAWSSFDSTSNQPQHF.

The genes are TRBV5-4 and TRBJ2-1; either TRBD1 or TRBD2 may fit D (5 bases each). CDR1 is SGHNT, CDR2 YYREEE, per germline (reference sequence). This CDR3 spans 15 amino acids. Trimming removed 3 bases from V and 4 bases from J, with 14 bases in between. DNA of the CDR3: TGTGCCAGCAGCTATGGGGGAGCCGATTACAATGAGCAGTTCTTC. It yields the protein CASSYGGADYNEQFF.